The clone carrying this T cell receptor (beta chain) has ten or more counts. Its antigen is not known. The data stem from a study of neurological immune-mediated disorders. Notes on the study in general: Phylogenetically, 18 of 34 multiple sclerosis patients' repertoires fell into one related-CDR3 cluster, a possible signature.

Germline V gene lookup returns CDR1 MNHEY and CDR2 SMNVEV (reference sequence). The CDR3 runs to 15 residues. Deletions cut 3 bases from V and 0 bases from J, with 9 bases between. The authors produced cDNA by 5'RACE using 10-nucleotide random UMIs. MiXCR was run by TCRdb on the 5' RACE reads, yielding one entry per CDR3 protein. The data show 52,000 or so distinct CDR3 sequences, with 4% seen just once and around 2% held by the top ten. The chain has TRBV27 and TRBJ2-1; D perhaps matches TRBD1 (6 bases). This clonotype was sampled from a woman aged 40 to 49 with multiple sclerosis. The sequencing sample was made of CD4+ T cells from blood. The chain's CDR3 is CASSLPGVSYNEQFF. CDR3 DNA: TGTGCCAGCAGTTTGCCAGGGGTCTCCTACAATGAGCAGTTCTTC.